Each of the 9 T cell receptor beta chains below was sequenced from the same sample in a study of technical replicates of blood from several donors. Generated by immunoSEQ multiplex PCR, the TCRdb table keeps only in-frame clones and is missing some. This table holds tens of thousands of clones, about 86% found once. The specimen sequenced was PBMCs. Receptors originate from a human donor in good health. Some clones in this sample may be carry-over from other donors' samples.

This clone was observed a handful of times. The chain employs TRBV7-9 and TRBJ1-1; 7 nucleotides match TRBD1. Germline CDR1 SEHNR, CDR2 FQNEAQ (reference sequence). The CDR3 has 15 residues. Trimming took 6 bases from V and 6 from J; bases not matched to a gene: 13. The CDR3 loop is CASSFVAGGGAEAFF. The CDR3 DNA is TGTGCCAGCAGTTTCGTCGCAGGGGGAGGCGCTGAAGCTTTCTTT.

This clone was detected only once. The chain has TRBV7-2 and TRBJ1-2; 7 bases fit TRBD1. The CDR3 totals 13 residues. Trimming removed 5 bases from V and 4 bases from J; junction bases left unmatched: 4. Germline lookup yields CDR1 SGHTA and CDR2 FQGNSA. As DNA, the CDR3 is TGTGCCAGCAGCACAGGGACAGTCTATGGCTACACCTTC. Its protein is CASSTGTVYGYTF.

The chain has TRBV20-1 and TRBJ1-6; D gene uncertain. Trimming stripped 0 bases from V and 14 bases from J, with 8 bases between. The length of the CDR3 is 11 residues. The germline gives CDR1 DFQATT, CDR2 SNEGSKA (reference sequence). CDR3 residues: CSARDDIALHF. CDR3 DNA: TGCAGTGCTAGAGATGACATTGCCCTCCACTTT.

Here the CDR3 DNA reads TGTGCCAGTAGTATTAGTTCAGATACGCAGTATTTT. Protein product: CASSISSDTQYF. This chain connects TRBV19 to TRBJ2-3; D is ambiguous. The CDR3 covers 12 residues. CDR1 LNHDA and CDR2 SQIVND come from the germline V gene (reference sequence). V shed 3 bases and J shed 4 bases, with 5 bases lying between them.

V usage is TRBV6-5 and J usage is TRBJ1-3; 8 bases fit TRBD1. Germline V lookup: CDR1 MNHEY, CDR2 SVGAGI. V lost 10 bases, J lost 0 bases, and 8 bases stayed unmatched. The CDR3 contains 15 residues. The CDR3: CATRQGSSSGNTIYF. The CDR3 DNA reads TGTGCCACAAGACAGGGGTCGAGCTCTGGAAACACCATATATTTT.

The genes are TRBV29-1 and TRBJ1-1; 10 bases agree with TRBD1. V was pared by 1 base and J by 5 bases, with 4 bases of the junction left unmatched. CDR1 SQVTM and CDR2 ANQGSEA come from the germline V gene. The CDR3 is made up of 14 amino acids. The CDR3 sequence is CSVEATGGLTEAFF. CDR3 sequence (DNA): TGCAGCGTTGAAGCGACAGGGGGCTTGACTGAAGCTTTCTTT.

The V and J genes are TRBV19 and TRBJ2-1; 7 bases align to TRBD1. Per the germline V gene, CDR1 is LNHDA and CDR2 is SQIVND (reference sequence). V gave up 3 bases and J gave up 5 bases; unmatched junction bases: 4. The CDR3 loop spans 14 amino acids. CDR3 residues: CASSIRDSHNEQFF. The CDR3 DNA reads as TGTGCCAGTAGTATCCGGGACAGTCACAATGAGCAGTTCTTC.

The gene calls are TRBV7-6 and TRBJ2-1; TRBD2 matches at 10 bases. The CDR3 has 16 residues. The germline CDR1 and CDR2 sequences are SGHVS and FNYEAQ. V was pared by 2 bases and J by 9 bases, with 10 bases of the junction left unmatched. The CDR3 here is CASSLRPSGRSGEQFF. The CDR3 DNA is TGTGCCAGCAGCTTACGTCCTAGCGGGAGAAGCGGTGAGCAGTTCTTC.

By share of the sample, this clone is medium-sized (0.01 to 0.1%). V gene TRBV4-1 combines with J gene TRBJ2-7; 14 bases align to TRBD2. Germline assignment: CDR1 MGHRA and CDR2 YSYEKL. The J segment lost 2 bases and the V segment lost 0 bases, leaving 12 bases of the junction unmatched. CDR3 length equals 20 residues. The CDR3 DNA sequence: TGCGCCAGCAGCCAAGATGCTGGACTAGCGGGGGGTAAGTCCCCCTACGAGCAGTACTTC. It codes for CASSQDAGLAGGKSPYEQYF.